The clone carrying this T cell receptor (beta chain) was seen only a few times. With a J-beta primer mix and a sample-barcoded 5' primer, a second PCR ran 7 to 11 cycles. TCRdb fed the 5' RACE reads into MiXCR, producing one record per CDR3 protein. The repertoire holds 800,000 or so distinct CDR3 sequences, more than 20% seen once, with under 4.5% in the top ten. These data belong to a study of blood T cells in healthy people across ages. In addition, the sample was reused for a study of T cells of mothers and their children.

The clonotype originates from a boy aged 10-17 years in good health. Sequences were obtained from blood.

CDR3 amino acids: CASSPGPTSNYGYTF. The CDR3 DNA reads as TGTGCCAGCAGCCCGGGACCGACCAGTAACTATGGCTACACCTTC. This rearrangement joins TRBV7-9 to TRBJ1-2, with TRBD1 as a possible D gene (5 bases). Per germline, CDR1 SEHNR and CDR2 FQNEAQ (reference sequence). The V end lost 5 bases, the J end lost 1 base, and 14 bases lay between the germline ends. The CDR3 contains 15 residues.